Below are 18 T cell receptor beta chains sequenced from a single sample in a study of human versus mouse CDR3 diversity and MHC coevolution. Method: immunoSEQ multiplex PCR; TCRdb's copy keeps in-frame clones and lacks some. The sample yields roughly 86,000 clones, roughly 93% seen once. Sequenced: naive CD4+ T cells from blood. The sample's subset: CD45RO-negative CD62L-positive naive CD4 T cells. These receptor sequences come from a person aged 30-69 years in good health.

The chain links TRBV7-6 to TRBJ2-3; possible D gene TRBD2, 5 bases. The ends were cut back, 2 bases at V and 11 bases at J, with 17 bases in the middle. The length of the CDR3 is 14 residues. Germline V gene data show CDR1 as SGHVS and CDR2 as FNYEAQ. The CDR3 reads CASSLRLAAYGQYF. The CDR3 region has the DNA TGTGCCAGCAGCTTAAGGCTAGCAGCCTATGGGCAGTATTTT.

The rearrangement links TRBV18 to TRBJ1-4, with 11 bases that match TRBD1. The V and J ends lost 3 bases and 11 bases, in that order; junction bases with no gene match: 8. The CDR3 runs to 15 residues. Germline loops: CDR1 KGHSH, CDR2 LQKENI. The DNA for the CDR3 is TGTGCCAGCTCACCCCCCGGGACAGGGGGGGAGAAACTGTTTTTT. Translating gives CASSPPGTGGEKLFF.

This rearrangement joins TRBV18 to TRBJ2-5, with 12 bases matching TRBD1. Gene TRBJ2-7 matches the end of the DNA better, so the J call may be wrong. The CDR3 has 16 residues. In germline, CDR1 is KGHSH, CDR2 LQKENI. The CDR3 DNA sequence: TGTGCCAGCTCACCAACCGGGACAGGGGGCCGCTACGAGCAGTACTTC. It codes for CASSPTGTGGRYEQYF.

The gene calls are TRBV6-5 and TRBJ1-2; D gene ambiguous. Between the trimmed V and J ends, which lost 8 bases and 2 bases, there was a span of 15 bases. Per germline, CDR1 MNHEY and CDR2 SVGAGI. There are 14 residues in the CDR3. DNA of the CDR3: TGTGCCAGCCACGGGGTGCGGCAGAACTATGGCTACACCTTC. Translation: CASHGVRQNYGYTF.

The V and J genes are TRBV9 and TRBJ2-2, with D possibly matching TRBD2 (6 bases). CDR1 SGDLS and CDR2 YYNGEE come from the germline V gene. There are 16 residues in the CDR3. V lost 0 bases and J 8 bases, leaving 17 bases between the germline ends. The CDR3 region is CASSVAGVGVRGELFF. CDR3 DNA: TGTGCCAGCAGCGTAGCGGGGGTTGGAGTGAGGGGGGAGCTGTTTTTT.

This sequence joins TRBV18 and TRBJ1-2; D is possibly TRBD1 (6 bases). Between the trimmed V and J ends, which lost 4 bases and 3 bases, there was a span of 15 bases. The CDR3 runs to 15 residues. The germline V gene has CDR1 KGHSH and CDR2 LQKENI. For the CDR3, the DNA is TGTGCCAGCTCACACGGACAGCGAATCCACTATGGCTACACCTTC. Residues: CASSHGQRIHYGYTF.

A few counts support this clone. The genes are TRBV19 and TRBJ1-2, with D perhaps matching TRBD1 (6 bases). Looked up from germline, CDR1 is LNHDA and CDR2 is SQIVND (reference sequence). Between the trimmed V and J ends, which lost 9 bases and 6 bases, there was a span of 14 bases. The CDR3 extends over 12 amino acids. CDR3 DNA: TGTGCCAGCACCACAGGGAGAGATGGCTACACCTTC. It translates to CASTTGRDGYTF.

This clone was observed a single time. The gene calls are TRBV11-3 and TRBJ2-6; 7 nucleotides agree with TRBD1. Germline values: CDR1 SGHNT, CDR2 YENEEA. The CDR3 is 17 residues long. The J segment lost 0 bases and the V segment lost 4 bases, leaving 6 bases of the junction unmatched. The CDR3 coding sequence is TGTGCCAGCAGCTCAGGACAGGCAAGCTCTGGGGCCAACGTCCTGACTTTC. It codes for CASSSGQASSGANVLTF.

The DNA of the CDR3 is TGTGCCAGCAGCTTAGGCGGGAGCACCGGGGAGCTGTTTTTT. Translated, it gives CASSLGGSTGELFF. The rearrangement links TRBV7-2 to TRBJ2-2; 7 nucleotides align to TRBD2. Looked up from germline, CDR1 is SGHTA and CDR2 is FQGNSA. Trimming removed 1 base from V and 4 bases from J; junction bases left unmatched: 0. The length of the CDR3 is 14 residues.

This clone was seen a handful of times. The chain links TRBV5-1 to TRBJ1-6, with 8 bases lining up with TRBD1. Per the germline V gene, CDR1 is SGHRS and CDR2 is YFSETQ. V lost 5 bases and J lost 7; bases outside the gene matches: 8. The CDR3 consists of 15 residues. DNA of the CDR3: TGCGCCAGCAGATCTGGACAGGGATCGAATTCACCCCTCCACTTT. Residues: CASRSGQGSNSPLHF.

The V gene is TRBV27, the J gene TRBJ1-5, with D possibly matching TRBD1 (5 bases). CDR1 is MNHEY, CDR2 SMNVEV, per germline (reference sequence). V dropped 3 bases and J dropped 6 bases, with 12 bases sitting between them. The CDR3 covers 14 residues. This CDR3 is CASSFHKGVQPQHF. DNA of the CDR3: TGTGCCAGCAGTTTTCATAAAGGGGTTCAGCCCCAGCATTTT.

J is TRBJ1-4 and V is TRBV6-6; unclear D gene. V dropped 8 bases and J dropped 8 bases, with 12 bases sitting between them. Germline CDR1 is MNHNY and CDR2 is SVGAGI (reference sequence). CDR3 size: 12 residues. For the CDR3, the DNA is TGTGCCAGCGCAGAAAGATTCGAAAAACTGTTTTTT. This sequence encodes CASAERFEKLFF.

V is TRBV7-6 and J is TRBJ2-7; the match to TRBD2 covers 9 bases. After removal of 0 bases from V and 0 bases from J, the junction contained 3 bases not matched to a gene. The V gene's germline CDR1 is SGHVS and CDR2 FNYEAQ. CDR3 length: 16 amino acids. The CDR3 loop reads CASSLATAGGSYEQYF. As DNA, the CDR3 is TGTGCCAGCAGCTTAGCTACAGCGGGGGGCTCCTACGAGCAGTACTTC.

V usage is TRBV30 and J usage is TRBJ2-2; the match to TRBD1 covers 9 bases. The CDR3 runs 13 residues. CDR1 GTSNPN and CDR2 SVGIG come from the germline V gene (reference sequence). V shed 5 bases and J 7 bases; nucleotides not matched to a gene: 5. CDR3 nucleotide sequence: TGTGCCTGGGGGGGACAGGGCGGCGGGGAGCTGTTTTTT. Its protein product is CAWGGQGGGELFF.

CDR3 region: CASSLTPPEGELFF. CDR3 nucleotides: TGCGCCAGCAGCTTGACGCCGCCTGAGGGGGAGCTGTTTTTT. The V gene is TRBV5-1, the J gene TRBJ2-2; no clear D gene. V lost 1 base, J lost 8 bases, and 12 bases lay in between. The CDR3 is 14 amino acids. Germline CDR1 SGHRS, CDR2 YFSETQ.

The genes are TRBV28 and TRBJ1-1; 7 nucleotides align to TRBD1. In germline, CDR1 is MDHEN, CDR2 SYDVKM. Trimming took 6 bases from V and 8 from J; bases not matched to a gene: 9. This CDR3 spans 13 amino acids. The CDR3: CASRRQGDKEAFF. The CDR3 DNA follows: TGTGCCAGCAGAAGACAGGGCGACAAAGAAGCTTTCTTT.

CDR3 loop: CASSLDWTGKETQYF. As DNA, the CDR3 is TGTGCCAGCAGCTTAGATTGGACAGGGAAAGAGACCCAGTACTTC. The J gene is TRBJ2-5, the V gene TRBV7-2; 8 bases are a match to TRBD1. The V gene's germline CDR1 is SGHTA and CDR2 FQGNSA. The CDR3 loop spans 15 amino acids. The J segment lost 3 bases and the V segment lost 1 base, leaving 4 bases of the junction unmatched.

The chain has TRBV25-1 and TRBJ1-1; unclear D gene. Trimming took 7 bases from V and 1 from J, leaving 10 bases between them. CDR1 MGHDK and CDR2 SYGVNS come from the germline V gene. This CDR3 comprises 13 residues. The CDR3 region has the DNA TGTGCCAGCATTTCACTCCCGAACACTGAAGCTTTCTTT. This sequence encodes CASISLPNTEAFF.